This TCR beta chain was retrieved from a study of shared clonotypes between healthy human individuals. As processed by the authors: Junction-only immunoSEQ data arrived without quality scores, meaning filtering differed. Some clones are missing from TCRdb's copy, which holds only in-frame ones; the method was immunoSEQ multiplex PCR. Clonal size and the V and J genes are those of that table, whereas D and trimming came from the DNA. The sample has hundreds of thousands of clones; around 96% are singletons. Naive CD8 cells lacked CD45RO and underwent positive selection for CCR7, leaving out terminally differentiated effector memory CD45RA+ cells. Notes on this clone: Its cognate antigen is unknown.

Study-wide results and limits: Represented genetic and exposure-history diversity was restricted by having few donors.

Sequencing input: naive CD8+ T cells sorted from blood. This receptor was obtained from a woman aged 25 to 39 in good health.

CDR3 residues: CASSHDRVNTEAFF. CDR3 in DNA: TGTGCCAGCAGTCATGACAGGGTGAACACTGAAGCTTTCTTT. V is TRBV28 and J is TRBJ1-1, with 7 bases aligning to TRBD1. The CDR3 totals 14 residues. Trimming at V came to 5 bases and at J to 0 bases, leaving 3 bases not matched to a gene. The germline gives CDR1 MDHEN, CDR2 SYDVKM.